These T cell receptor beta chains were read from a single sample in a study of OX40 agonist ivuxolimab in advanced cancers. Profiling relied on immunoSEQ multiplex PCR, and the TCRdb table lists in-frame clones only, not all of them. The repertoire holds 81,000 or so clones, with under 95% as singletons. Sequenced material: CD4+ or CD8+ T cells sorted from blood, taken in a trial of the OX40 agonist ivuxolimab. These receptors were taken from an adult with an advanced solid tumor such as melanoma, head and neck, liver or kidney cancer. Each CDR3 is given with its conserved first and last residue. The D gene is left open where the match is weak. Size is omitted from some rows. Given values are once, few, many or a class for expanded clones.

clone_size	v_call	cdr3_length	j_call	d_call	cdr3_nt	cdr3_aa
.	TRBV27	14	TRBJ2-1	TRBD2	TGTGCCAGCAGGGCGGGGGGAGTTAACAATGAGCAGTTCTTC	CASRAGGVNNEQFF
.	TRBV28	15	TRBJ1-5	TRBD1	TGTGCCAGCAGCTCGGACAGGGAGGGGTTCCAGCCCCAGCATTTT	CASSSDREGFQPQHF
once	TRBV5-1	12	TRBJ2-3	.	TGCGCCAGCAGCCCCGACGGGGATACGCAGTATTTT	CASSPDGDTQYF
.	TRBV6-5	16	TRBJ2-7	.	TGTGCCAGCAGTTACTACCCCGGGACCCGAGGGGTCGAGCAGTACTTC	CASSYYPGTRGVEQYF
.	TRBV19	13	TRBJ2-2	TRBD2	TGTGCCAGTAGACTAGCGGGAGGGCGGGAGCTGTTTTTT	CASRLAGGRELFF
.	TRBV5-1	16	TRBJ1-1	.	TGCGCCAGCAGCTTGGGGACACCCCTGATCGACACTGAAGCTTTCTTT	CASSLGTPLIDTEAFF
.	TRBV28	14	TRBJ2-5	TRBD1	TGTGCCACGGTCGAGGTAGGGGGCGAAGAGACCCAGTACTTC	CATVEVGGEETQYF
.	TRBV19	12	TRBJ2-3	.	TGTGCCAGTAGTCCGACGGGAGATACGCAGTATTTT	CASSPTGDTQYF
.	TRBV30	15	TRBJ1-5	.	TGTGCCTGGAGTGTACGAGGGGCCGGCAATCAGCCCCAGCATTTT	CAWSVRGAGNQPQHF
.	TRBV28	15	TRBJ1-2	TRBD1	TGTGCCAGCAGTCCCAGGGGGCTGGTTGTATATGGCTACACCTTC	CASSPRGLVVYGYTF
.	TRBV30	16	TRBJ1-6	.	TGTGCCTGGATGTTGGGTCCTGAATCCTATAATTCACCCCTCCACTTT	CAWMLGPESYNSPLHF
.	TRBV7-7	13	TRBJ2-1	.	TGTGCTAGCAGCTTAGGCGGCGGCAGTGAGCAGTTCTTC	CASSLGGGSEQFF
.	TRBV5-1	13	TRBJ2-1	.	TGCGCCAGCAGCTTGGAGGGGACACGTGAGCAGTTCTTC	CASSLEGTREQFF
.	TRBV28	15	TRBJ2-1	.	TGTGCCAGCAGTTGGACTCTAGGGGAGTACAATGAGCAGTTCTTC	CASSWTLGEYNEQFF
.	TRBV6-6	15	TRBJ1-5	.	TGTGCCAGCAGCCAGAGGACAGCCAGCAATCAGCCCCAGCATTTT	CASSQRTASNQPQHF
.	TRBV28	17	TRBJ2-6	.	TGTGCCAGCAGTTTATTGGACCCCGGGTCTGGGGCCAACGTCCTGACTTTC	CASSLLDPGSGANVLTF
few	TRBV30	16	TRBJ1-1	.	TGTGCCTGGACTCTCCCCGGGGAGGGTCTAGATGCTGAAGCTTTCTTT	CAWTLPGEGLDAEAFF
.	TRBV6-5	14	TRBJ1-1	.	TGTGCCAGCAGTGGGAATTGGGCGAACACTGAAGCTTTCTTT	CASSGNWANTEAFF
.	TRBV5-6	14	TRBJ1-5	.	TGTGCCAGCAGCTTGGGACGGGGCTCTCAGCCCCAGCATTTT	CASSLGRGSQPQHF
.	TRBV7-9	11	TRBJ2-1	.	TGTGCCAGCAGCTTGGGACCCGAGCAGTTCTTC	CASSLGPEQFF
once	TRBV11-2	16	TRBJ2-4	.	TGTGCCAGCAGCTTAATCCGGGACCGAGCCAAAAACATTCAGTACTTC	CASSLIRDRAKNIQYF
.	TRBV15	16	TRBJ1-3	.	TGTGCCACCAGCAGAGGAACCGAGGGGACTGGAAACACCATATATTTT	CATSRGTEGTGNTIYF
once	TRBV28	15	TRBJ1-5	TRBD1	TGTGCCAGCAGTACGACAGGGCTTAGTCATCAGCCCCAGCATTTT	CASSTTGLSHQPQHF
.	TRBV4-2	14	TRBJ2-2	.	TGTGCCAGCAGCCGTGGACAAGGGAACGGGGAGCTGTTTTTT	CASSRGQGNGELFF
.	TRBV6-1	14	TRBJ2-7	.	TGTGCCAGCAGTGACCCGGGATTACAGGGCGAGCAGTACTTC	CASSDPGLQGEQYF
.	TRBV5-4	15	TRBJ2-5	TRBD1	TGTGCCAGCAGCTTGCTCGGGACAGGGGTGGAGACCCAGTACTTC	CASSLLGTGVETQYF
.	TRBV2	13	TRBJ2-7	.	TGTGCCAGCGTTTCGCCAGCGAAATACGAGCAGTACTTC	CASVSPAKYEQYF
.	TRBV7-2	17	TRBJ2-1	.	TGTGCCAGCAGCTTAGCGCCGGCTAGTTGGGAATACAATGAGCAGTTCTTC	CASSLAPASWEYNEQFF
once	TRBV28	14	TRBJ1-3	.	TGTGCCAGCAGTTTATTGGGGTCTGGAAACACCATATATTTT	CASSLLGSGNTIYF
few	TRBV9	13	TRBJ1-5	.	TGTGCCAGCAGCGTCGGGGCAGGTCAGCCCCAGCATTTT	CASSVGAGQPQHF
.	TRBV9	13	TRBJ2-3	.	TGTGCCAGCAGCGTAGTAACGGATGATACGCAGTATTTT	CASSVVTDDTQYF
once	TRBV7-2	15	TRBJ1-6	.	TGTGCCAGCAGCCCGCGGGCTACGGGGGGTTCACCCCTCCACTTT	CASSPRATGGSPLHF
.	TRBV7-8	17	TRBJ1-3	.	TGTGCCAGCAGCCCTTTGGCTAGGGTGGGGATTGGAAACACCATATATTTT	CASSPLARVGIGNTIYF
.	TRBV28	12	TRBJ1-5	.	TGTGCCAGCAGTTCTGAGGGTCAGCCCCAGCATTTT	CASSSEGQPQHF
.	TRBV27	14	TRBJ1-2	TRBD1	TGTGCCAGCAGACCCGGACAGGGCGGAGTTGGCTACACCTTC	CASRPGQGGVGYTF
.	TRBV25-1	11	TRBJ2-2	.	TGTGCCAGCAGTGTGGACGGGGAGCTGTTTTTT	CASSVDGELFF
.	TRBV7-6	14	TRBJ1-1	.	TGTGCCAGCAGCTTAGCCCCCGAGAACACTGAAGCTTTCTTT	CASSLAPENTEAFF
.	TRBV27	16	TRBJ2-1	TRBD2	TGTGCCAGCAGTTTATTATATGCTAGCGGGTGGGATGAGCAGTTCTTC	CASSLLYASGWDEQFF
once	TRBV9	16	TRBJ2-3	TRBD1	TGTGCCAGCAGCGAGGGACAGGGGACAAAAACAGATACGCAGTATTTT	CASSEGQGTKTDTQYF
.	TRBV4-1	13	TRBJ1-1	.	TGCGCCAGCAGCCAAGGAGGGAACACTGAAGCTTTCTTT	CASSQGGNTEAFF
once	TRBV11-2	11	TRBJ2-7	.	TGTGCCAGCAGCCCCTCCTACGAGCAGTACTTC	CASSPSYEQYF
.	TRBV11-3	16	TRBJ2-1	TRBD1	TGTGCCAGCAGCCCAAGTGAGGGGGCTAATTACAATGAGCAGTTCTTC	CASSPSEGANYNEQFF
.	TRBV4-1	13	TRBJ2-7	.	TGCGCCAGCAGCCAGACTCAAACCTACGAGCAGTACTTC	CASSQTQTYEQYF
.	TRBV4-1	14	TRBJ1-1	.	TGCGCCAGCAGCCTTTCGAATATGAACACTGAAGCTTTCTTT	CASSLSNMNTEAFF
.	TRBV6-5	13	TRBJ1-5	TRBD1	TGTGCCAGCAGCCGGACAGGGTGGCAGCCCCAGCATTTT	CASSRTGWQPQHF
.	TRBV7-5	12	TRBJ2-5	.	TGTGCCAGAAGCACTAGACAAGAGACCCAGTACTTC	CARSTRQETQYF
.	TRBV6-4	17	TRBJ2-6	TRBD1	TGTGCCAGCACCACACGGACAGGGGGACATGGGGCCAACGTCCTGACTTTC	CASTTRTGGHGANVLTF
few	TRBV4-2	17	TRBJ1-2	.	TGTGCCAGCAGCCAAGAGTTCACTTTACCCCAAGGCTATGGCTACACCTTC	CASSQEFTLPQGYGYTF
.	TRBV4-1	13	TRBJ2-2	.	TGCGCCAGCAGCCCCCCACCAGCCGGGGAGCTGTTTTTT	CASSPPPAGELFF
.	TRBV28	11	TRBJ2-7	.	TGTGCCAGCAGTCCTACCTACGAGCAGTACTTC	CASSPTYEQYF
.	TRBV7-9	17	TRBJ1-5	TRBD1	TGTGCCAGCAGCTATGGCAGGGGGGGGTATAGCAATCAGCCCCAGCATTTT	CASSYGRGGYSNQPQHF
.	TRBV6-5	13	TRBJ2-3	.	TGTGCCAGCAGTTACCTTCGCACAGATACGCAGTATTTT	CASSYLRTDTQYF
.	TRBV25-1	14	TRBJ2-4	.	TGTGCCAGCAGCCCTGAATACGGGGGAAACATTCAGTACTTC	CASSPEYGGNIQYF
.	TRBV27	15	TRBJ2-1	TRBD1	TGTGCCAGCAGTATCGGGACAGGAACGTACAATGAGCAGTTCTTC	CASSIGTGTYNEQFF
once	TRBV28	15	TRBJ2-4	.	TGTGCCAGCAGTTTGTTCGGCAGGGGTGGCTACATTCAGTACTTC	CASSLFGRGGYIQYF